Listed here are 31 T cell receptor beta chains from one sample, sequenced in a study of OX40 agonist ivuxolimab in advanced cancers. The assay was immunoSEQ multiplex PCR, and TCRdb's table has in-frame clones only and misses some. The sample lists about 40,000 clones, more than 75% seen once, with around 16% in the top ten. Sequencing was performed on CD4+ or CD8+ T cells sorted from blood, taken in a trial of the OX40 agonist ivuxolimab. The receptor set was obtained from an adult with an advanced solid tumor such as melanoma, head and neck, liver or kidney cancer.

The chain recombines TRBV9 with TRBJ2-7; no clear D. Germline V gene sequence: CDR1 SGDLS, CDR2 YYNGEE. The ends were cut back, 0 bases at V and 2 bases at J, with 12 bases in the middle. The CDR3 contains 15 residues. The CDR3 region is CASSVGGSPTYEQYF. CDR3 DNA sequence: TGTGCCAGCAGCGTAGGTGGGTCCCCCACCTACGAGCAGTACTTC.

V usage is TRBV9 and J usage is TRBJ1-6; TRBD1 might be the D (5 bases). Looked up from germline, CDR1 is SGDLS and CDR2 is YYNGEE. The CDR3 totals 14 residues. Trimming took 1 base from V and 7 from J, leaving 9 bases between them. The DNA of the CDR3 is TGTGCCAGCAGCGTACAGGGTGGGAATTCACCCCTCCACTTT. Its protein is CASSVQGGNSPLHF.

The rearrangement uses TRBV7-9 and TRBJ2-1, with D possibly TRBD1 on 6 matching bases. V lost 3 bases, J lost 6 bases, and 12 bases lay in between. This CDR3 is 14 amino acids long. The germline V gene encodes CDR1 SEHNR and CDR2 FQNEAQ (reference sequence). CDR3 amino acids: CASSFVDSRNEQFF. Here the CDR3 DNA reads TGTGCCAGCAGCTTCGTGGACAGTCGCAATGAGCAGTTCTTC. Filled out from reference TRBV7-9 and TRBJ2-1, the complete variable domain reads DTGVSQNPRHKITKRGQNVTFRCDPISEHNRLYWYRQTLGQGPEFLTYFQNEAQLEKSRLLSDRFSAERPKGSFSTLEIQRTEQGDSAMYLCASSFVDSRNEQFFGPGTRLTVL.

V usage is TRBV11-3 and J usage is TRBJ1-3, with TRBD1 matching over 8 bases. The CDR3 totals 16 residues. Looked up from germline, CDR1 is SGHNT and CDR2 is YENEEA. V dropped 5 bases and J dropped 5; count of bases not matched to a gene: 11. The CDR3 DNA reads TGTGCCAGCAGCCCGAACTTCGGACAGGGAAGAAACACCATATATTTT. It translates to CASSPNFGQGRNTIYF.

This chain uses TRBV4-3 with TRBJ1-2; TRBD1 is a possible D gene (5 bases). Trimming shortened V by 5 bases and J by 4 bases, and 14 bases separated the two germline ends. Looked up from germline, CDR1 is LGHNA and CDR2 is YSLEER. This CDR3 has 14 residues. CDR3 in amino acids: CASSTTVAGYGYTF. In DNA, the CDR3 is TGCGCCAGCAGCACGACAGTAGCGGGCTATGGCTACACCTTC.

This clone showed up just a few times. The chain is built from TRBV5-2 and TRBJ1-2; the D call of TRBD1 is as the table states it, not checked on the DNA. TRBV5-2 is tagged as a pseudogene. The CDR3 is 15 residues long. The CDR3 sequence: CASSQPRLRFWGYTF. DNA of the CDR3: TGCGCCAGCAGCCAACCCAGGCTTAGATTCTGGGGCTACACCTTC.

The chain couples TRBV27 to TRBJ2-2; a possible D gene is TRBD1 (7 bases). This CDR3 has 14 residues. Germline assignment: CDR1 MNHEY and CDR2 SMNVEV (reference sequence). Trimming shortened V by 3 bases and J by 6 bases, and 11 bases separated the two germline ends. CDR3 residues: CASSFTGEAGELFF. The CDR3 DNA reads as TGTGCCAGCAGTTTTACAGGGGAGGCCGGGGAGCTGTTTTTT.

V is TRBV7-8 and J is TRBJ2-7, with D possibly matching TRBD2 (6 bases). The germline gives CDR1 SGHVS, CDR2 FQNEAQ. Trimming left V 4 bases short and J 2 bases short, with 15 bases between. The CDR3 length is 15 residues. The CDR3 is CASSSLGGTPYEQYF. As DNA, the CDR3 is TGTGCCAGCAGCTCCCTTGGGGGGACCCCCTACGAGCAGTACTTC.

This clone was seen a single time. The chain is built from TRBV7-3 and TRBJ1-1; a weak D match, TRBD1 (5 bases). Germline CDR1 is SGHTA and CDR2 is FQGTGA. V was trimmed by 4 bases and J by 5 bases, leaving 11 bases between them. The CDR3 totals 13 residues. The CDR3 sequence: CASSSAGRTEAFF. In DNA, the CDR3 is TGTGCCAGCAGCTCCGCAGGGCGGACTGAAGCTTTCTTT.

The chain employs TRBV19 and TRBJ2-3; D gene uncertain. CDR3 length: 13 amino acids. Looked up from germline, CDR1 is LNHDA and CDR2 is SQIVND (reference sequence). With 3 bases removed from V and 4 bases from J, the gap between germline ends came to 8 bases. The CDR3 loop reads CASSIFWADTQYF. Written as DNA, the CDR3 is TGTGCCAGTAGTATTTTCTGGGCAGATACGCAGTATTTT.

This clone was seen just once. The V and J genes are TRBV4-2 and TRBJ2-1; 8 nucleotides align to TRBD2. Germline values: CDR1 LGHNA, CDR2 YNFKEQ. V was pared by 3 bases and J by 9 bases, with 10 bases of the junction left unmatched. The CDR3 is made up of 15 amino acids. CDR3 bases: TGTGCCAGCAGCCAGATTGACCGGACTAGCCTTGAGCAGTTCTTC. Translated: CASSQIDRTSLEQFF.

V gene TRBV9 combines with J gene TRBJ2-7; TRBD2 matches 8 bases. CDR1 SGDLS and CDR2 YYNGEE come from the germline V gene. With V trimmed by 3 bases and J by 4 bases, 3 bases remained unmatched. The CDR3 sequence is 13 residues long. The CDR3, as DNA: TGTGCCAGCAGCGCCGCGGGGGGTTACGAGCAGTACTTC. The encoded protein is CASSAAGGYEQYF.

The chain carries TRBV7-2 and TRBJ2-1; the D is unclear. V lost 1 base to trimming and J lost 5 bases, with 3 bases between them. The germline V gene has CDR1 SGHTA and CDR2 FQGNSA. This CDR3 spans 12 amino acids. CDR3 nucleotide sequence: TGTGCCAGCAGCTTAGACGACAATGAGCAGTTCTTC. Protein sequence: CASSLDDNEQFF.

The chain joins TRBV19 to TRBJ2-1, with 12 positions matching TRBD1. Trimming at V came to 6 bases and at J to 5 bases, leaving 5 bases not matched to a gene. From germline, CDR1 is LNHDA and CDR2 SQIVND (reference sequence). This CDR3 comprises 15 residues. The CDR3 loop reads CASSPGQGAHNEQFF. CDR3 DNA: TGTGCCAGTAGCCCGGGACAGGGGGCCCACAATGAGCAGTTCTTC.

The rearrangement uses TRBV6-5 and TRBJ1-1; D is uncertain. Germline CDR1 is MNHEY and CDR2 is SVGAGI. The CDR3 spans 11 residues. V gave up 6 bases and J gave up 4 bases, with 6 bases separating them. DNA of the CDR3: TGTGCCAGCAGGACGGGCACTGAAGCTTTCTTT. This translates into CASRTGTEAFF.

The chain uses TRBV9 and TRBJ2-5; TRBD2 agrees at 9 bases. This CDR3 contains 14 residues. Per germline, CDR1 SGDLS and CDR2 YYNGEE. With V trimmed by 1 base and J by 5 bases, 3 bases remained unmatched. The DNA of the CDR3 is TGTGCCAGCAGCGTAAGCGGGGGGTTCGAGACCCAGTACTTC. It translates to CASSVSGGFETQYF.

The chain recombines TRBV27 with TRBJ2-7; a possible D gene is TRBD1 (5 bases). With 4 bases removed from V and 0 bases from J, the gap between germline ends came to 7 bases. This CDR3 has 13 residues. CDR1 MNHEY and CDR2 SMNVEV come from the germline V gene (reference sequence). The CDR3 loop reads CASSYDSSYEQYF. DNA of the CDR3: TGTGCCAGCAGTTATGACAGCTCCTACGAGCAGTACTTC.

This chain connects TRBV19 to TRBJ1-1; no definite D call. Germline lookup yields CDR1 LNHDA and CDR2 SQIVND (reference sequence). The CDR3 spans 13 residues. Trimming pared 3 bases from V and 5 bases from J, leaving 10 bases between. Here the CDR3 DNA reads TGTGCCAGTAGTATCGGGGTCCGGACTGAAGCTTTCTTT. It encodes CASSIGVRTEAFF. The full variable domain, rest sourced from reference TRBV19 and TRBJ1-1, is DGGITQSPKYLFRKEGQNVTLSCEQNLNHDAMYWYRQDPGQGLRLIYYSQIVNDFQKGDIAEGYSVSREKKESFPLTVTSAQKNPTAFYLCASSIGVRTEAFFGQGTRLTVV.

The chain carries TRBV15 and TRBJ2-7; perhaps TRBD1 as D (8 bases). Germline CDR1 LNHNV, CDR2 YYDKDF (reference sequence). Trimming removed 1 base from V and 2 bases from J, with 21 bases in between. The CDR3 totals 18 residues. CDR3: CATSRADSITGGAYEQYF. CDR3 DNA: TGTGCCACCAGCAGAGCAGACAGTATTACAGGGGGGGCCTACGAGCAGTACTTC.

V gene TRBV7-3 combines with J gene TRBJ2-3; D is possibly TRBD2 (6 bases). Germline V gene lookup returns CDR1 SGHTA and CDR2 FQGTGA. CDR3 size: 17 residues. V was clipped by 5 bases and J by 2 bases, with 20 bases between them. The CDR3 spells CASSLNPGGQLTDTQYF. In nucleotides, the CDR3 is TGTGCCAGCAGCCTGAACCCCGGGGGTCAACTCACAGATACGCAGTATTTT.

V usage is TRBV5-1 and J usage is TRBJ2-1; D may match TRBD1 or TRBD2 (6 bases each). V was shortened by 4 bases and J by 5 bases, with 16 bases between the two germline ends. CDR1 SGHRS and CDR2 YFSETQ come from the germline V gene. The CDR3 length is 15 residues. The CDR3 region is CASSLGGTTHNEQFF. In DNA, the CDR3 is TGCGCCAGCAGCCTAGGCGGGACAACACACAATGAGCAGTTCTTC.

This rearrangement joins TRBV6-5 to TRBJ2-1; D gene unclear. Trimming cost V 5 bases and J 13 bases, with 18 bases left between them. Germline CDR1 MNHEY, CDR2 SVGAGI. The CDR3 totals 13 residues. Here the CDR3 DNA reads TGTGCCAGCAGTGGATTCCGGGCCCCGGAACAGTTCTTC. Translating gives CASSGFRAPEQFF.

The gene calls are TRBV5-4 and TRBJ1-2, with 7 bases that match TRBD1. Germline V gene data show CDR1 as SGHNT and CDR2 as YYREEE (reference sequence). The junction had 8 bases not matched to a gene; V was cut back by 6 bases and J by 3 bases. The CDR3 has 14 residues. The CDR3 nucleotides are TGTGCCAGCACCGACAACAGGGGTGACTATGGCTACACCTTC. Translating gives CASTDNRGDYGYTF.

The chain couples TRBV5-1 to TRBJ2-7, with 9 bases identical to TRBD1. The CDR3 totals 14 residues. Trimming removed 4 bases from V and 1 base from J; junction bases left unmatched: 3. CDR1 and CDR2 from the germline V gene are SGHRS and YFSETQ. Here the CDR3 reads CASSTGQGSYEQYF. CDR3 in DNA: TGCGCCAGCAGCACGGGACAGGGATCCTACGAGCAGTACTTC.

The chain recombines TRBV19 with TRBJ2-1, with D possibly matching TRBD2 (6 bases). The V end was cut by 5 bases, the J end by 9 bases, with 14 bases between. CDR1 and CDR2 (germline): LNHDA, SQIVND (reference sequence). The CDR3 has 13 residues. CDR3 sequence reads: CASSSLPGGEQFF. The CDR3 coding sequence is TGTGCCAGTAGTTCACTTCCCGGGGGTGAGCAGTTCTTC.

The chain employs TRBV25-1 and TRBJ2-7; a weak D match, TRBD2 (6 bases). The CDR3 sequence is 12 residues long. The V end was cut by 5 bases, the J end by 6 bases, with 11 bases between. Germline V lookup: CDR1 MGHDK, CDR2 SYGVNS. The CDR3 spells CASSQTSSEQYF. The DNA of the CDR3 is TGTGCCAGCAGTCAAACTAGCTCCGAGCAGTACTTC.

The V and J genes are TRBV27 and TRBJ2-5; TRBD2 agrees at 8 bases. Germline V gives CDR1 MNHEY, CDR2 SMNVEV (reference sequence). V lost 3 bases to trimming and J lost 4 bases; unmatched junction nucleotides: 7. This CDR3 spans 15 amino acids. For the CDR3, the DNA is TGTGCCAGCAGTTTCGGACTAGCCCTCGGAGAGACCCAGTACTTC. It codes for CASSFGLALGETQYF.

The V call is TRBV5-1, the J call TRBJ2-7, with D perhaps TRBD1 or TRBD2 (7 bases each). CDR1 and CDR2 (germline): SGHRS, YFSETQ. V lost 2 bases and J lost 5, with 14 bases in between. The CDR3 extends over 14 amino acids. The CDR3 DNA is TGCGCCAGCAGCTTCACACAGGGGAGGGACGAGCAGTACTTC. Its protein is CASSFTQGRDEQYF.

This clone has just a few counts. This chain connects TRBV29-1 to TRBJ1-1; the D is unclear. Trimming took off 7 bases at V and 2 bases at J, with 11 bases between the two ends. This CDR3 region has 12 residues. Germline lookup yields CDR1 SQVTM and CDR2 ANQGSEA. CDR3 coding DNA: TGCAGCGACGGACTGATTAACACTGAAGCTTTCTTT. It translates to CSDGLINTEAFF. Full variable domain (remainder filled in from reference TRBV29-1 and TRBJ1-1): SAVISQKPSRDICQRGTSLTIQCQVDSQVTMMFWYRQQPGQSLTLIATANQGSEATYESGFVIDKFPISRPNLTFSTLTVSNMSPEDSSIYLCSDGLINTEAFFGQGTRLTVV.

This clone has only a few counts. The genes are TRBV6-5 and TRBJ1-2; D is undetermined. Trimming shortened V by 6 bases and J by 6 bases, and 14 bases separated the two germline ends. Per the germline V gene, CDR1 is MNHEY and CDR2 is SVGAGI. The CDR3 is 13 amino acids. The CDR3 here is CASSRKPEDGYTF. CDR3 bases: TGTGCCAGCAGCCGCAAACCGGAAGATGGCTACACCTTC.

V is TRBV11-2 and J is TRBJ2-7, with TRBD1 matching 8 bases. Losses at the gene ends were 1 base for V and 12 bases for J; bases not matched to a gene: 8. The V gene's germline CDR1 is SGHAT and CDR2 FQNNGV. The CDR3 contains 13 residues. The CDR3 nucleotides read TGTGCCAGCAGCTTAGGGACAGGGAAGCCACTGTACTTC. Its translation: CASSLGTGKPLYF. Full variable domain (outside the CDR3, taken from reference TRBV11-2 and TRBJ2-7): EAGVAQSPRYKIIEKRQSVAFWCNPISGHATLYWYQQILGQGPKLLIQFQNNGVVDDSQLPKDRFSAERLKGVDSTLKIQPAKLEDSAVYLCASSLGTGKPLYFGPGTRLTVT.